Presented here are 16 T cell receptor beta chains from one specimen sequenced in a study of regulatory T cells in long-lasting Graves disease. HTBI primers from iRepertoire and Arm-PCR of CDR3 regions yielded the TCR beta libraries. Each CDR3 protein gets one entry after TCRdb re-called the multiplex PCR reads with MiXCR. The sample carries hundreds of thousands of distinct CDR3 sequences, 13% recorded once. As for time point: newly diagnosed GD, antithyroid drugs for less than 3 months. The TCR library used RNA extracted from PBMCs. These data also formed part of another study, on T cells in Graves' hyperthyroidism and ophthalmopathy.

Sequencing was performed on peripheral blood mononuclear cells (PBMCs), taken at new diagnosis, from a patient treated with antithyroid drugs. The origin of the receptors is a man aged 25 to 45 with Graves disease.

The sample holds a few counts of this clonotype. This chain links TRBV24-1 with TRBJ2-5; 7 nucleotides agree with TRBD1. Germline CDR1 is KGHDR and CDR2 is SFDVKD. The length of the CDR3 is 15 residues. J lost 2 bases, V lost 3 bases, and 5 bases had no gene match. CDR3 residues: CATSDKGAGQETQYF. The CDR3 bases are TGTGCCACCAGTGATAAGGGGGCGGGTCAAGAGACCCAGTACTTC.

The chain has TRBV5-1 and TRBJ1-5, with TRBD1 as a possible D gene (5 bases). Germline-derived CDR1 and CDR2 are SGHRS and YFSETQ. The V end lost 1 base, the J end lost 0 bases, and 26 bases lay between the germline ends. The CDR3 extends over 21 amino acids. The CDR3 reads CASSLRRGEKGPRSSNQPQHF. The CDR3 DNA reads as TGCGCCAGCAGCTTGCGCCGAGGGGAAAAGGGGCCTCGAAGTAGCAATCAGCCCCAGCATTTT.

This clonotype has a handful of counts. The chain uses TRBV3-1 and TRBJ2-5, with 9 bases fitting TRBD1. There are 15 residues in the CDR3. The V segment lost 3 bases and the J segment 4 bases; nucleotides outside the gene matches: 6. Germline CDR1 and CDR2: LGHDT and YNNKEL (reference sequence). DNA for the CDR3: TGTGCCAGCAGCCAGGCCGGGACAGGGACAGAGACCCAGTACTTC. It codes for CASSQAGTGTETQYF.

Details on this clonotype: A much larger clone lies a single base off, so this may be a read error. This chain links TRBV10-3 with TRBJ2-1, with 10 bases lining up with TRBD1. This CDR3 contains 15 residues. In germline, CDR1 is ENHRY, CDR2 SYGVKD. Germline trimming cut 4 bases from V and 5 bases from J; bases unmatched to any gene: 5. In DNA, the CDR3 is TGTGCCATCAGTGGGGGACAGGGGACCGACAATGAGCAGTTCTTC. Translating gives CAISGGQGTDNEQFF.

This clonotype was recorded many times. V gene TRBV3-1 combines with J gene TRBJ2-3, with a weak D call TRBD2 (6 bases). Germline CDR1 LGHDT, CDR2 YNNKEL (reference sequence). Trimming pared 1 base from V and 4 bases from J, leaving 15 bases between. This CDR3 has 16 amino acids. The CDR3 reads CASSQAAREMSDTQYF. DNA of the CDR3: TGTGCCAGCAGCCAAGCGGCCCGGGAGATGTCAGATACGCAGTATTTT.

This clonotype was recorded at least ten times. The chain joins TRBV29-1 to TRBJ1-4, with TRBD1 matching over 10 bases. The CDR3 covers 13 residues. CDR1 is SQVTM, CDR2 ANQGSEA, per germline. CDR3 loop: CSARQGAGEKLFF. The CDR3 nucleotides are TGCAGTGCTAGACAGGGGGCCGGAGAAAAACTGTTTTTT.

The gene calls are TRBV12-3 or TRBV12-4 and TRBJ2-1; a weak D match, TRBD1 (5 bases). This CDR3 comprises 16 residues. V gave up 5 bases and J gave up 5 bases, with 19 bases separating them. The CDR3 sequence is CASSPRPLGANNEQFF. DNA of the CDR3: TGTGCCAGCAGTCCAAGGCCCCTAGGGGCAAACAATGAGCAGTTCTTC.

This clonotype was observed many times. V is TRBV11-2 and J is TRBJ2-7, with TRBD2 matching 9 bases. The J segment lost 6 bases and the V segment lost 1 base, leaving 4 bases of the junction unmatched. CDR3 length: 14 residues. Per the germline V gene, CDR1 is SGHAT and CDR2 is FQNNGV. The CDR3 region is CASSLGGRASEQYF. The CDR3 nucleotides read TGTGCCAGCAGCTTAGGCGGGAGGGCCTCCGAGCAGTACTTC.

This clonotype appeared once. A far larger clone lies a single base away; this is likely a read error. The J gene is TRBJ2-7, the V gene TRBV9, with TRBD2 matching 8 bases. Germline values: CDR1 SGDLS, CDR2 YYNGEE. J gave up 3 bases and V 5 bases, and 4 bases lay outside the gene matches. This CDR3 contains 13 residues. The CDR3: CASSSGINYEQYF. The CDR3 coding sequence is TGTGCCAGCAGTAGCGGGATAAACTACGAGCAGTACTTC.

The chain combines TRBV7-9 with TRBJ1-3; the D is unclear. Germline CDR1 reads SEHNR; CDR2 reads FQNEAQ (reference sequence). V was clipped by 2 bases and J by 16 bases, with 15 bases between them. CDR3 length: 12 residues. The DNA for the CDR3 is TGTGCCAGCAGCTTAAGCCCAGGACTCCTGTATTTT. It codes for CASSLSPGLLYF.

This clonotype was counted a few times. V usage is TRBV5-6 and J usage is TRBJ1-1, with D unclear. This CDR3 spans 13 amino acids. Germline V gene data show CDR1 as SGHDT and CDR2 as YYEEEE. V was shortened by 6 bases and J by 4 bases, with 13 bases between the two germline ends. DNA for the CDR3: TGTGCCAGCACCATTCCGGGGAGCACTGAAGCTTTCTTT. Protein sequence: CASTIPGSTEAFF.

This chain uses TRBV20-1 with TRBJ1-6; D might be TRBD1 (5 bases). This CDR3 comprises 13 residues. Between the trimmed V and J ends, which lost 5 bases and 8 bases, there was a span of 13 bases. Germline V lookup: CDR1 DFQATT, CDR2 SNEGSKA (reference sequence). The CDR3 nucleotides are TGCAGTGCTGTACCTGGGGCTGATTCACCCCTCCACTTT. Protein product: CSAVPGADSPLHF.

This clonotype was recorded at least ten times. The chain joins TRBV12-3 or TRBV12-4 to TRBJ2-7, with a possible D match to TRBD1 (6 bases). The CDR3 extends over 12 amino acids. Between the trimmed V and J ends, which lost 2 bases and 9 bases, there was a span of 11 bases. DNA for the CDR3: TGTGCCAGCAGTTTAACAGGGAGCAGGCAGTACTTC. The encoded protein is CASSLTGSRQYF.

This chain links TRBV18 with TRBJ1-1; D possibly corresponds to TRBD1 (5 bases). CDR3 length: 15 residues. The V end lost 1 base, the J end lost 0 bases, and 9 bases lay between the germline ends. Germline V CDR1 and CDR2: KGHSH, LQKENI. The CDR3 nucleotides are TGTGCCAGCTCACCACGGGGCCTGATGAACACTGAAGCTTTCTTT. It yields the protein CASSPRGLMNTEAFF.

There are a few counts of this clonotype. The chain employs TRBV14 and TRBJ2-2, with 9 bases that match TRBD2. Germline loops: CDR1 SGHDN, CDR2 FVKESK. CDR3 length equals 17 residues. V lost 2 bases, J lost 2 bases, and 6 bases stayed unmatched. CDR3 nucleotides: TGTGCCAGCAGCCAACAAAGACTAGCGGTCAACACCGGGGAGCTGTTTTTT. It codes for CASSQQRLAVNTGELFF.

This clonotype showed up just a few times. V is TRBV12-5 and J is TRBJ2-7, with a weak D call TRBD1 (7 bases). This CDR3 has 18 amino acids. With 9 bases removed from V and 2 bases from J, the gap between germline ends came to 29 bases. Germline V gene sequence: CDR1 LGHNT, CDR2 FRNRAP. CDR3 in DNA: TGTGCTAGCAGCTCAGGGGGGTCTTCAGTGGGGGTCGCCTACGAGCAGTACTTC. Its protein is CASSSGGSSVGVAYEQYF.